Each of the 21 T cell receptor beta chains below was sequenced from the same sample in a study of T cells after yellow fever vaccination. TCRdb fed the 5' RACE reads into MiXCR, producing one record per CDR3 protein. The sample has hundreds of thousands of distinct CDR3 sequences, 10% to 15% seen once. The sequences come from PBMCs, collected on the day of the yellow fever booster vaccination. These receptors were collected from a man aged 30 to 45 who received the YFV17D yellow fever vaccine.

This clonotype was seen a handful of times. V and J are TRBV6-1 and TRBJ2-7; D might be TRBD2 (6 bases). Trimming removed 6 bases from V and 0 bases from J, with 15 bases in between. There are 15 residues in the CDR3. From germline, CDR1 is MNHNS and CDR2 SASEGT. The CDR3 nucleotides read TGTGCCAGCAGAGGGGCTGGGGGGTTCTCCTACGAGCAGTACTTC. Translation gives CASRGAGGFSYEQYF.

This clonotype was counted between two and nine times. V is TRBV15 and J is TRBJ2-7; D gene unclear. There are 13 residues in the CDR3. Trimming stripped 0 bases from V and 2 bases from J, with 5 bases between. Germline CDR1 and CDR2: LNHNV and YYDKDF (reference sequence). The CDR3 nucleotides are TGTGCCACCAGCAGAGATAGACCCTACGAGCAGTACTTC. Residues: CATSRDRPYEQYF.

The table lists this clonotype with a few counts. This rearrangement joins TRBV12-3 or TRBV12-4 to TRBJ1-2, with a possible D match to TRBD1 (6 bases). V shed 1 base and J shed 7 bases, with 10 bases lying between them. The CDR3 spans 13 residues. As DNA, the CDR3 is TGTGCCAGCAGTTTAGACGGGACATTTGGCTACACCTTC. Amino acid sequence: CASSLDGTFGYTF.

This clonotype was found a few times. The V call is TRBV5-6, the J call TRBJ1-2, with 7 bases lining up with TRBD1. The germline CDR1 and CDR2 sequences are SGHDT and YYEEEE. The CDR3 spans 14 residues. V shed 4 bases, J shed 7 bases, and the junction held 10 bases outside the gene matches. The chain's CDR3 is CASSVDRPSLGYTF. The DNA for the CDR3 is TGTGCCAGCAGCGTGGACAGGCCGTCTCTTGGCTACACCTTC.

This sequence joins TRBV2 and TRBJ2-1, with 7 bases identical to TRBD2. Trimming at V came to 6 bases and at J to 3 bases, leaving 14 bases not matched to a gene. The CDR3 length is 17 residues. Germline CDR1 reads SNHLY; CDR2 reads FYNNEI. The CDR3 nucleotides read TGTGCCAGCAGCCCCCCGACTAGCCTCCCTGGCTACAATGAGCAGTTCTTC. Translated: CASSPPTSLPGYNEQFF.

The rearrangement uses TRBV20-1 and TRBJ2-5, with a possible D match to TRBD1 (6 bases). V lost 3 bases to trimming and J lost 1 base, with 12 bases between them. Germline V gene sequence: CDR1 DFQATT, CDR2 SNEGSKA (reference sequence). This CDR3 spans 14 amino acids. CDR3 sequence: CSARSGTLQETQYF. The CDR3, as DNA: TGCAGTGCTAGGTCCGGGACACTCCAAGAGACCCAGTACTTC.

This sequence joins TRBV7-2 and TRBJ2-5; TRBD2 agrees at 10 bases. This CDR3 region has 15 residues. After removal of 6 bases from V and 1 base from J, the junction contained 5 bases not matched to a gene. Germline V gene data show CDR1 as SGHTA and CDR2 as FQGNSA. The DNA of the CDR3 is TGTGCCAGCAGACTTAGCGGGAGGACCCAAGAGACCCAGTACTTC. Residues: CASRLSGRTQETQYF.

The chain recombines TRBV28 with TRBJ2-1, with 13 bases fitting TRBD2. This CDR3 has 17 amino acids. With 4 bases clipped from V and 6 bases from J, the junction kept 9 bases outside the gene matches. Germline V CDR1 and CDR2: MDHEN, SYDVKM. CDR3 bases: TGTGCCAGCAGTTCGCCAGGGGGACTAGCGGGGTCCAATGAGCAGTTCTTC. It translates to CASSSPGGLAGSNEQFF.

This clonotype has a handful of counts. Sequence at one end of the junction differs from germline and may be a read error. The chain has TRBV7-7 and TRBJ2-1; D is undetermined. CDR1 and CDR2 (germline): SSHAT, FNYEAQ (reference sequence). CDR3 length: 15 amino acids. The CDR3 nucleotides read TGTGCTAGCAGCCCTTCGTCCAGCTCCTACAATGAGCAGTTCTTC. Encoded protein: CASSPSSSSYNEQFF.

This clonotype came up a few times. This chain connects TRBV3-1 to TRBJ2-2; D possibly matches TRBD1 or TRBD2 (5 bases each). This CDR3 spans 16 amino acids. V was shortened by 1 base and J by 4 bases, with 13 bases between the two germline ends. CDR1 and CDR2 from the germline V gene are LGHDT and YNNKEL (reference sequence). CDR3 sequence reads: CASSQGSGTSTGELFF. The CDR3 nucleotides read TGTGCCAGCAGCCAAGGGTCCGGGACGTCCACCGGGGAGCTGTTTTTT.

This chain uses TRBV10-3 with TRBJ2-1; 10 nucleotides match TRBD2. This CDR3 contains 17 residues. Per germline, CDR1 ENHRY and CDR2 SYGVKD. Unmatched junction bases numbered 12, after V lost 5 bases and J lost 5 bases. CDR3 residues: CAISQQFRTSGNNEQFF. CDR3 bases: TGTGCCATCAGTCAACAATTTAGGACTAGCGGTAACAATGAGCAGTTCTTC.

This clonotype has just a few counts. CDR3: CASSSSDKNTEAFF. As DNA, the CDR3 is TGTGCCAGCAGTTCCTCGGACAAGAACACTGAAGCTTTCTTT. The gene calls are TRBV6-5 and TRBJ1-1; TRBD1 might be the D (5 bases). The germline V gene has CDR1 MNHEY and CDR2 SVGAGI. The CDR3 spans 14 residues. V was shortened by 4 bases and J by 1 base, with 10 bases between the two germline ends.

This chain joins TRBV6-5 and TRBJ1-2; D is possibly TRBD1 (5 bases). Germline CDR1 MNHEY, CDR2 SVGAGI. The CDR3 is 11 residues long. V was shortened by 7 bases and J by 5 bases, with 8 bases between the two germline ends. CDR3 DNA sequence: TGTGCCAGCACGGGGGGTTATGGCTACACCTTC. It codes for CASTGGYGYTF.

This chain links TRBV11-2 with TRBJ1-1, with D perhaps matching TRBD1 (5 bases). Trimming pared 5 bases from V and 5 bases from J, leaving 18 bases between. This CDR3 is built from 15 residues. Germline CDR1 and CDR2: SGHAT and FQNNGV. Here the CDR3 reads CASSLARTPATEAFF. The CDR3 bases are TGTGCCAGCAGCCTCGCAAGGACACCGGCGACTGAAGCTTTCTTT.

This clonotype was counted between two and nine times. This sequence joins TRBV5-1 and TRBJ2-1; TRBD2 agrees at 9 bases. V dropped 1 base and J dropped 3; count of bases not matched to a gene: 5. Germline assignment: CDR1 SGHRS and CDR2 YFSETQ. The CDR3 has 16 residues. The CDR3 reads CASSLQAGGNYNEQFF. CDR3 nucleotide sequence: TGCGCCAGCAGCTTGCAAGCGGGAGGTAACTACAATGAGCAGTTCTTC.

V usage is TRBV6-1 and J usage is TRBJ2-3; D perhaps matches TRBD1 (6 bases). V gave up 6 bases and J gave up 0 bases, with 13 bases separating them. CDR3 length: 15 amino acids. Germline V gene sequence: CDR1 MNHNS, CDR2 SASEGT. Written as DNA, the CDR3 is TGTGCCAGCAGGTCACAGGGCCAAAGCACAGATACGCAGTATTTT. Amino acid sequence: CASRSQGQSTDTQYF.

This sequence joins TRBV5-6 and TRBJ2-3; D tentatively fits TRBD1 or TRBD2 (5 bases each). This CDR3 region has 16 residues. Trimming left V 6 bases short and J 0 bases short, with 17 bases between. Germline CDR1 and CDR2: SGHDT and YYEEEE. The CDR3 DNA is TGTGCCAGCACAATCTTCGGGACGGAGAGCACAGATACGCAGTATTTT. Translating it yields CASTIFGTESTDTQYF. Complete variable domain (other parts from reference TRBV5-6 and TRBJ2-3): DAGVTQSPTHLIKTRGQQVTLRCSPKSGHDTVSWYQQALGQGPQFIFQYYEEEERQRGNFPDRFSGHQFPNYSSELNVNALLLGDSALYLCASTIFGTESTDTQYFGPGTRLTVL.

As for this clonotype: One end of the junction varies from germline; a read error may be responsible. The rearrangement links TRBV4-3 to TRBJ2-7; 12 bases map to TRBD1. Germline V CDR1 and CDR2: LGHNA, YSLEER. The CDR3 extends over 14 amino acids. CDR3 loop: CASSQGTGGIEQNF. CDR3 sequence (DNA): TGCGCCAGCAGCCAGGGGACAGGGGGCATCGAGCAGAACTTC.

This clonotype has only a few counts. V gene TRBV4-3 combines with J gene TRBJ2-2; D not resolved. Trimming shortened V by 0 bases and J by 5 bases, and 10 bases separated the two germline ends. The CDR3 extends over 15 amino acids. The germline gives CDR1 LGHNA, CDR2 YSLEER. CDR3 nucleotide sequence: TGCGCCAGCAGCCAAGAGCTGGGCGAAACCGGGGAGCTGTTTTTT. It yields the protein CASSQELGETGELFF.

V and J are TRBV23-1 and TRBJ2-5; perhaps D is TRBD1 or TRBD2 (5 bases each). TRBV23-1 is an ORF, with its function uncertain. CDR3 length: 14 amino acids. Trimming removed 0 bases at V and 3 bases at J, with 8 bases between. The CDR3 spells CASSQSGEKETQYF. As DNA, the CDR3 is TGCGCCAGCAGTCAATCGGGGGAAAAAGAGACCCAGTACTTC.

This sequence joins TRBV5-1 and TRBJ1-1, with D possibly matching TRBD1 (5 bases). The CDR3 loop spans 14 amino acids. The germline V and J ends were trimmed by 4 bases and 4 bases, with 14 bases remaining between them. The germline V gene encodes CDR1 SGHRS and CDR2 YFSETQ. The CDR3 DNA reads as TGCGCCAGCAGCAAGGTTGAGGGGACCACTGAAGCTTTCTTT. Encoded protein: CASSKVEGTTEAFF.